This T cell receptor beta chain appears in the sequencing data of a study of T cells in localized non-small cell lung cancer. The protocol was immunoSEQ multiplex PCR, while the TCRdb copy is restricted to in-frame clones and leaves out a portion. The sample comprises 50,000 or so clones, approximately 80% of which are singletons, and 15% to 20% rests with the top ten. Germline CDR1 reads SGHRS; CDR2 reads YFSETQ. The V gene lost 0 bases and the J gene lost 3 bases, with 13 bases spanning the gap. This CDR3 is 15 amino acids long. V usage is TRBV5-1 and J usage is TRBJ2-7; D assignment may be TRBD1 or TRBD2 (5 bases each). Specimen: peripheral blood, collected before any cancer treatment. The receptor was isolated from a female donor at least 60 years old with stage II squamous cell lung carcinoma. Here the CDR3 DNA reads TGCGCCAGCAGCTTGGCCCAGGGAGCCCTCTACGAGCAGTACTTC. This sequence encodes CASSLAQGALYEQYF. The full variable domain, rest sourced from reference TRBV5-1 and TRBJ2-7, is KAGVTQTPRYLIKTRGQQVTLSCSPISGHRSVSWYQQTPGQGLQFLFEYFSETQRNKGNFPGRFSGRQFSNSRSEMNVSTLELGDSALYLCASSLAQGALYEQYFGPGTRLTVT.